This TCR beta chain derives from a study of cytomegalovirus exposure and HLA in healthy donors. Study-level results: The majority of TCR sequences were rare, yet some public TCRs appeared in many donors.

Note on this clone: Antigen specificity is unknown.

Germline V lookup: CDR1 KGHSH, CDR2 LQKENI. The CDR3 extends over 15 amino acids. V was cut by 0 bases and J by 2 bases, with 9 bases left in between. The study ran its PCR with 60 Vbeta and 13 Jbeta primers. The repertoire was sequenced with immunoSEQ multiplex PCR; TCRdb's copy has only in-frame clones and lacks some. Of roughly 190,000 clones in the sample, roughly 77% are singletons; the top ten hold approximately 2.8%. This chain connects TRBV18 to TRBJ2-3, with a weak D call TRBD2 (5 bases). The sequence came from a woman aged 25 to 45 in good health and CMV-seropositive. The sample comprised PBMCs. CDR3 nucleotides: TGTGCCAGCTCACCACCAGCGGTACACACAGATACGCAGTATTTT. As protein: CASSPPAVHTDTQYF.